This TCR beta chain was found in a study of memory CD4+ T cells and cytomegalovirus serostatus. Method: immunoSEQ multiplex PCR; TCRdb's copy keeps in-frame clones and lacks some. The sample lists about 82,000 clones; less than 90% were seen once. As for this clone: The antigen remains undetermined.

The CDR3 is 17 residues long. Trimming cost V 3 bases and J 0 bases, with 14 bases left between them. In germline, CDR1 is KGHSH, CDR2 LQKENI. Study-wide findings and caveats: About 40% of the roughly 150 known CMV-associated TCRbeta sequences appeared in CD4+ memory.

The sort gate was single viable CD3+CD4+CD8-CD45RO+ cells for memory CD4+ T cells. V is TRBV18 and J is TRBJ1-4, with unresolved D. The sequence derives from an adult in good health and CMV-seronegative. The sequenced sample was memory CD4+ T cells from blood. This chain's CDR3 is CASSPKGGQSTNEKLFF. DNA for the CDR3: TGTGCCAGCTCACCCAAGGGAGGGCAGTCAACTAATGAAAAACTGTTTTTT.